These 6 T cell receptor beta chains came from one sample sequenced in a study of cytomegalovirus exposure and HLA in healthy donors. PCR employed 60 Vbeta and 13 Jbeta primers. Profiling relied on immunoSEQ multiplex PCR, and the TCRdb table lists in-frame clones only, not all of them. The sample consists of 150,000 to 200,000 clones, under 85% of them appearing once. The sequencing sample was made of PBMCs. These receptor sequences come from a man aged 50-59 years in good health and CMV-seropositive.

The chain is built from TRBV27 and TRBJ1-2; TRBD1 matches at 10 bases. Unmatched junction bases numbered 5, after V lost 7 bases and J lost 6 bases. The CDR3 has 13 residues. Germline assignment: CDR1 MNHEY and CDR2 SMNVEV (reference sequence). CDR3 in DNA: TGTGCCAGCACCCGGACAGGGGGTGATGGCTACACCTTC. This gives the protein CASTRTGGDGYTF.

The V gene is TRBV11-2, the J gene TRBJ1-2; 7 nucleotides match TRBD1. V dropped 1 base and J dropped 5; count of bases not matched to a gene: 7. Germline V gives CDR1 SGHAT, CDR2 FQNNGV. The CDR3 loop spans 15 amino acids. CDR3 in amino acids: CASSLVAGGGYGYTF. The CDR3 DNA reads TGTGCCAGCAGCTTAGTAGCAGGGGGTGGATATGGCTACACCTTC.

This clone was detected once. The J gene is TRBJ2-3, the V gene TRBV9; TRBD1 matches 10 bases. Germline loops: CDR1 SGDLS, CDR2 YYNGEE. V gave up 3 bases and J gave up 4 bases; unmatched junction bases: 5. The CDR3 contains 15 residues. This CDR3 reads CASSGQGAGADTQYF. Here the CDR3 DNA reads TGTGCCAGCAGCGGACAGGGGGCTGGTGCAGATACGCAGTATTTT.

This clone was recorded once. This sequence joins TRBV9 and TRBJ2-3; no clear D. There are 12 residues in the CDR3. The germline CDR1 and CDR2 sequences are SGDLS and YYNGEE. V was pared by 3 bases and J by 6 bases, with 8 bases between. CDR3 DNA: TGTGCCAGCAGCGCAACTCCTGATACGCAGTATTTT. This gives the protein CASSATPDTQYF.

The genes are TRBV5-5 and TRBJ2-2; TRBD2 aligns across 8 bases. The CDR3 is 16 residues long. J lost 5 bases, V lost 0 bases, and 6 bases had no gene match. Germline lookup yields CDR1 SGHKS and CDR2 YYEKEE (reference sequence). The CDR3 reads CASSLDPGGVTGELFF. DNA for the CDR3: TGTGCCAGCAGCTTGGATCCGGGAGGGGTAACCGGGGAGCTGTTTTTT. The variable domain in full, with the rest retrieved from reference TRBV5-5 and TRBJ2-2, is DAGVTQSPTHLIKTRGQQVTLRCSPISGHKSVSWYQQVLGQGPQFIFQYYEKEERGRGNFPDRFSARQFPNYSSELNVNALLLGDSALYLCASSLDPGGVTGELFFGEGSRLTVL.

The J gene is TRBJ1-5, the V gene TRBV6-5; 9 bases match TRBD1. Trimming cost V 8 bases and J 3 bases; bases outside gene matches: 8. The CDR3 has 15 amino acids. Germline V gene sequence: CDR1 MNHEY, CDR2 SVGAGI. The CDR3 here is CASGATGGINQPQHF. The CDR3 nucleotides are TGTGCCAGCGGGGCGACAGGGGGAATCAATCAGCCCCAGCATTTT.